This T cell receptor (beta chain) was captured in a study of OX40 agonist ivuxolimab in advanced cancers. Produced via immunoSEQ multiplex PCR; TCRdb's table is partial and in-frame only. The sample contains 40,000 or so clones, about 90% of which appear only once. V lost 1 base, J lost 0 bases, and 5 bases stayed unmatched. CDR3 length: 18 residues. Looked up from germline, CDR1 is MDHEN and CDR2 is SYDVKM. The TCR was taken from an adult with an advanced solid tumor such as melanoma, head and neck, liver or kidney cancer. Sequencing was performed on CD4+ or CD8+ T cells sorted from blood, taken in a trial of the OX40 agonist ivuxolimab. The V and J genes are TRBV28 and TRBJ2-2, with TRBD2 identical over 10 bases. The CDR3 DNA sequence: TGTGCCAGCAGTTTATCCTTAGCGGGAGGTCCGAACACCGGGGAGCTGTTTTTT. It translates to CASSLSLAGGPNTGELFF.